The 9 T cell receptor beta chains given below trace back to one sample, sequenced in a study of blood T cell repertoires in COVID-19. Using immunoSEQ multiplex PCR, the repertoire was profiled, and TCRdb retains in-frame clones only, with some absent. The sample lists more than 140,000 clones, around 83% seen once, with around 8.4% in the top ten. The sample consisted of peripheral blood. The source of these receptors is a woman aged 60-75 years with acute or convalescent COVID-19.

V usage is TRBV3-1 (or the pseudogene TRBV3-2) and J usage is TRBJ1-1, with D tentatively TRBD1 (5 bases). Trimming removed 4 bases from V and 10 bases from J, with 13 bases in between. The germline CDR1 and CDR2 sequences are LGHDT and YNNKEL (reference sequence). This CDR3 contains 12 residues. This CDR3 is CASSRLQGGAFF. The DNA for the CDR3 is TGTGCCAGCAGCCGACTTCAGGGTGGAGCTTTCTTT.

This clone was seen at least ten times. The V call is TRBV10-3, the J call TRBJ1-2; D uncertain. V lost 3 bases and J lost 8, with 10 bases in between. CDR1 and CDR2 from the germline V gene are ENHRY and SYGVKD. CDR3 length: 12 amino acids. CDR3 loop: CAISERGEGYTF. CDR3 bases: TGTGCCATCAGTGAACGGGGTGAGGGCTACACCTTC.

The rearrangement links TRBV13 to TRBJ2-3, with a possible D match to TRBD1 (5 bases). Trimming took off 3 bases at V and 0 bases at J, with 10 bases between the two ends. The length of the CDR3 is 15 residues. From germline, CDR1 is PRHDT and CDR2 FYEKMQ (reference sequence). CDR3 DNA sequence: TGTGCCAGCAGCTTTTTGGGGCTTAGCACAGATACGCAGTATTTT. Protein sequence: CASSFLGLSTDTQYF.

The genes are TRBV4-2 and TRBJ1-4; TRBD1 matches at 9 bases. CDR1 and CDR2 from the germline V gene are LGHNA and YNFKEQ. J was trimmed by 5 bases and V by 6 bases; bases with no gene match: 7. The CDR3 length is 15 residues. In DNA, the CDR3 is TGTGCCAGCAGGGTAACCGGGACAGGGAATGAAAAACTGTTTTTT. It codes for CASRVTGTGNEKLFF.

Only one count was recorded for this clone. The chain is built from TRBV19 and TRBJ2-1, with 9 bases that match TRBD1. Germline V gene data show CDR1 as LNHDA and CDR2 as SQIVND (reference sequence). Germline trimming cut 0 bases from V and 4 bases from J; bases unmatched to any gene: 4. This CDR3 comprises 16 residues. CDR3: CASSIEGQGEYNEQFF. CDR3 in DNA: TGTGCCAGTAGTATAGAGGGACAGGGAGAATACAATGAGCAGTTCTTC.

This clone appeared many times. The rearrangement uses TRBV7-2 and TRBJ1-5, with D perhaps matching TRBD1 (5 bases). CDR3 length: 15 amino acids. The V and J ends lost 0 bases and 4 bases respectively, with 10 bases between them. The germline V gene has CDR1 SGHTA and CDR2 FQGNSA. For the CDR3, the DNA is TGTGCCAGCAGCTTAGCTGGACACACTAATCAGCCCCAGCATTTT. It translates to CASSLAGHTNQPQHF.

In this sample, this clone turned up once. This sequence joins TRBV4-1 and TRBJ2-7, with unresolved D. Trimming removed 3 bases from V and 4 bases from J, with 10 bases in between. The CDR3 totals 13 residues. Germline V gene sequence: CDR1 MGHRA, CDR2 YSYEKL. CDR3: CASSHRPAYEQYF. Here the CDR3 DNA reads TGCGCCAGCAGCCACAGGCCGGCTTACGAGCAGTACTTC.

The V call is TRBV15, the J call TRBJ2-6; the D gene is possibly TRBD1 (6 bases). Germline CDR1 is LNHNV and CDR2 is YYDKDF (reference sequence). This CDR3 is built from 17 residues. With 0 bases removed from V and 4 bases from J, the gap between germline ends came to 13 bases. The CDR3 reads CATSREWLGAGANVLTF. CDR3 DNA sequence: TGTGCCACCAGCAGAGAGTGGTTGGGGGCCGGGGCCAACGTCCTGACTTTC.

V usage is TRBV6-5 and J usage is TRBJ2-7; 7 positions match TRBD2. CDR1 and CDR2 (germline): MNHEY, SVGAGI. V dropped 7 bases and J dropped 2; count of bases not matched to a gene: 2. The CDR3 covers 12 residues. CDR3 loop: CASKGGTYEQYF. The CDR3 coding sequence is TGTGCCAGCAAGGGAGGGACCTACGAGCAGTACTTC.